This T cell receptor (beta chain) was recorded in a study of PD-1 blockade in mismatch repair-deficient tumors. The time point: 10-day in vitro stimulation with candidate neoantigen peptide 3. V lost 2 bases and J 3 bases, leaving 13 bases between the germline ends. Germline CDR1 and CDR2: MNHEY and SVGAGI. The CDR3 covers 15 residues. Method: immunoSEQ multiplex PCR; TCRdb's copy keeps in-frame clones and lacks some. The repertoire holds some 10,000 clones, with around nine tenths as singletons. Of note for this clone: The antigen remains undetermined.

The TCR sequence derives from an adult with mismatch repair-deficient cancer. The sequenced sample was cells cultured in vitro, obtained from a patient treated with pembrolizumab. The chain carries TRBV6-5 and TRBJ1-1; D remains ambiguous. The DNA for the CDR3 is TGTGCCAGCAGTTACACGACTCCAAGTTACACTGAAGCTTTCTTT. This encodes CASSYTTPSYTEAFF.